Reported below is one T cell receptor beta chain. Its antigen is not identified. Assay used: immunoSEQ multiplex PCR; TCRdb lists only in-frame clones, some missing. The sample yields 50,000 or so clones, about 86% seen once. This sample is part of a study of OX40 agonist ivuxolimab in advanced cancers. About the research overall: Participants, around 80% male, averaged about 56 years of age, ranging from 23 to 79. Three patients, one with hepatocellular carcinoma and two with cutaneous melanoma, responded partially.

Study-wide results and limits: Blood T cells, both CD4+ and CD8+, expanded clonally by week 6 at 0.1 to 3.0 mg/kg.

Material: CD4+ or CD8+ T cells sorted from blood, obtained in a trial of the OX40 agonist ivuxolimab. The TCR comes from an adult with an advanced solid tumor such as melanoma, head and neck, liver or kidney cancer.

The CDR3: CASSYRGTTDTQYF. CDR3 in DNA: TGCGCCAGCTCCTACAGGGGGACGACAGATACGCAGTATTTT. The chain joins TRBV5-1 to TRBJ2-3; TRBD1 agrees at 8 bases. The CDR3 length is 14 residues. Trimming removed 7 bases from V and 3 bases from J; junction bases left unmatched: 7. The germline V gene encodes CDR1 SGHRS and CDR2 YFSETQ.